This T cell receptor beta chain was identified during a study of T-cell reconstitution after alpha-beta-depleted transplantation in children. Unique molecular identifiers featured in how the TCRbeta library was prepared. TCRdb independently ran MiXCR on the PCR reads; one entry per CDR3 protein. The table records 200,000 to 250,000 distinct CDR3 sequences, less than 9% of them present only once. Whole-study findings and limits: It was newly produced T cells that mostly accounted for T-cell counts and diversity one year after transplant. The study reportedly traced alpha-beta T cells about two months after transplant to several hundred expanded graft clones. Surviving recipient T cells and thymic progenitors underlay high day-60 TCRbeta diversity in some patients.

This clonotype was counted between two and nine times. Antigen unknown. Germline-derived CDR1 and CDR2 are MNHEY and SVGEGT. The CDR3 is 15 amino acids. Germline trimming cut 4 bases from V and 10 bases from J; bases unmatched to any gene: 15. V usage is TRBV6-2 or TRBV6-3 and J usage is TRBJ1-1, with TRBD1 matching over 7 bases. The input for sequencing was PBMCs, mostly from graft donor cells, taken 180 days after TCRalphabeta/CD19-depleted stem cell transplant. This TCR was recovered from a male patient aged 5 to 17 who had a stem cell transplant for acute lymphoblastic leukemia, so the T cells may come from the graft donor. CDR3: CASSSPDRAPEGAFF. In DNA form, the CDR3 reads TGTGCCAGCAGTTCCCCCGACAGGGCCCCCGAAGGAGCTTTCTTT.